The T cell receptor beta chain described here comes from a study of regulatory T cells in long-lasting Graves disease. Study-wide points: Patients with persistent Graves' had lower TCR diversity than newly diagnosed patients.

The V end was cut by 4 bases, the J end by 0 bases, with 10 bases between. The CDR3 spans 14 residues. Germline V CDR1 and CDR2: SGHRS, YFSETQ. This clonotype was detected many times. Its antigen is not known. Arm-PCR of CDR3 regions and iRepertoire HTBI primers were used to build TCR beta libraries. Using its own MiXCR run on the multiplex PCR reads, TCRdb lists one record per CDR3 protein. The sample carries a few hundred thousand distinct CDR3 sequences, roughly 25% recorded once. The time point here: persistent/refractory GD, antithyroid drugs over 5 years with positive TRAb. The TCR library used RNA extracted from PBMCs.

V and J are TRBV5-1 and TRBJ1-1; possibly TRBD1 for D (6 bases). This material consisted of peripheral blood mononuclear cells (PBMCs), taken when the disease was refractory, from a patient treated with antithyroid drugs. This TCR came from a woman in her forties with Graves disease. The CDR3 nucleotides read TGCGCCAGCAGCACAGGACAGCTGAACACTGAAGCTTTCTTT. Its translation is CASSTGQLNTEAFF.